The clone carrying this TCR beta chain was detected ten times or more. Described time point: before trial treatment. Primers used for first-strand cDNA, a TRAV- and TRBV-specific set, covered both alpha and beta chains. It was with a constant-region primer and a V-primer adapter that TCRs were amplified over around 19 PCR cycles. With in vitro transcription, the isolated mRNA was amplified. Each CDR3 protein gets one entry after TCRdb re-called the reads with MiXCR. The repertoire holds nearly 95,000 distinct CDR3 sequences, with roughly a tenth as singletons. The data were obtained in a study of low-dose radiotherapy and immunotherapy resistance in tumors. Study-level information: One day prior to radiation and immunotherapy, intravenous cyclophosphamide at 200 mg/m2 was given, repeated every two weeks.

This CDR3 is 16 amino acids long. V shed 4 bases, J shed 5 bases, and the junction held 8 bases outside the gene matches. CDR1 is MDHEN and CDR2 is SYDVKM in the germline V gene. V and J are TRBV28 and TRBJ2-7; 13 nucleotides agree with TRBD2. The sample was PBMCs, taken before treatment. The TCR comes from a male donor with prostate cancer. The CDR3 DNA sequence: TGTGCCAGCAGTTCCCGGACTAGCGGGAGAGTCCACGAGCAGTACTTC. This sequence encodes CASSSRTSGRVHEQYF.